The 21 T cell receptor beta chains listed next were all sequenced from one sample in a study of a mutant IDH1 vaccine in newly diagnosed glioma. Clones were sequenced by immunoSEQ multiplex PCR, and TCRdb holds only the in-frame ones, with some missing. This table holds fewer than 45,000 clones, approximately 80% found once. Time point here: week 47, end of study. Every vaccination contained 300 ug of the mutant IDH1 20-mer peptide and was paired with topical imiquimod. These receptors have no known antigen. Sequences were derived from PBMCs, sampled from a glioma patient whose treatment included an IDH1 peptide vaccine. The receptors originated from a man younger than 35 with glioma. Some clones in this sample may be carry-over from other donors' samples.

The V and J genes are TRBV5-8 and TRBJ2-3; D tentatively fits TRBD1 or TRBD2 (6 bases each). This CDR3 is 13 amino acids long. Per the germline V gene, CDR1 is SGHTS and CDR2 is YDEGEE. V was pared by 7 bases and J by 3 bases, with 12 bases between. CDR3 region: CASLKGGTDTQYF. The CDR3 region has the DNA TGTGCCAGCTTGAAAGGGGGGACAGATACGCAGTATTTT.

The V gene is TRBV19, the J gene TRBJ1-5; 10 bases line up with TRBD1. The V gene end was trimmed by 6 bases and the J gene end by 6 bases; junction bases not matched to a gene: 8. The CDR3 sequence is 15 residues long. The germline gives CDR1 LNHDA, CDR2 SQIVND (reference sequence). The CDR3 coding sequence is TGTGCCAGTAGCGCCGGGACAGGGGTGGTTCAGCCCCAGCATTTT. It codes for CASSAGTGVVQPQHF.

This clone was recorded only once. The V and J genes are TRBV4-2 and TRBJ1-1; TRBD1 is a possible D gene (5 bases). This CDR3 contains 13 residues. With 5 bases removed from V and 4 bases from J, the gap between germline ends came to 11 bases. CDR1 is LGHNA, CDR2 YNFKEQ, per germline. CDR3: CASSAGRVTEAFF. CDR3 DNA: TGTGCCAGCAGCGCCGGCAGGGTCACTGAAGCTTTCTTT.

The V and J genes are TRBV28 and TRBJ2-4; TRBD1 matches 8 bases. The CDR3 runs to 15 residues. V was pared by 4 bases and J by 9 bases, with 11 bases of the junction left unmatched. Germline CDR1 MDHEN, CDR2 SYDVKM. CDR3 DNA sequence: TGTGCCAGCAGTTACGAGGACAGGGTATTGAGCATTCAGTACTTC. The encoded protein is CASSYEDRVLSIQYF.

There are a few counts of this clone. V is TRBV18 and J is TRBJ1-5, with D unclear. V was trimmed by 2 bases and J by 0 bases, leaving 8 bases between them. Per the germline V gene, CDR1 is KGHSH and CDR2 is LQKENI. There are 15 residues in the CDR3. Here the CDR3 reads CASSPSILSNQPQHF. CDR3 nucleotides: TGTGCCAGCTCACCATCCATTCTTAGCAATCAGCCCCAGCATTTT. The full variable domain, with the rest looked up from reference TRBV18 and TRBJ1-5, is NAGVMQNPRHLVRRRGQEARLRCSPMKGHSHVYWYRQLPEEGLKFMVYLQKENIIDESGMPKERFSAEFPKEGPSILRIQQVVRGDSAAYFCASSPSILSNQPQHFGDGTRLSIL.

The DNA of the CDR3 is TGCGCCAGCAGCCCGGGACTAGCAGTCTACGAGCAGTACTTC. Translating gives CASSPGLAVYEQYF. The gene calls are TRBV4-3 and TRBJ2-7, with TRBD2 matching 9 bases. Unmatched junction bases numbered 4, after V lost 4 bases and J lost 3 bases. The CDR3 loop spans 14 amino acids. The germline V gene encodes CDR1 LGHNA and CDR2 YSLEER.

The chain carries TRBV7-2 and TRBJ2-5; D possibly corresponds to TRBD1 (6 bases). Trimming stripped 6 bases from V and 5 bases from J, with 13 bases between. The CDR3 contains 13 residues. Germline V gene data show CDR1 as SGHTA and CDR2 as FQGNSA. CDR3 DNA: TGTGCCAGCAGTTATACAGGGCGGGAGACCCAGTACTTC. Translated: CASSYTGRETQYF.

The chain recombines TRBV11-3 with TRBJ1-1, with no clear D. The germline gives CDR1 SGHNT, CDR2 YENEEA. This CDR3 has 13 amino acids. V shed 5 bases and J shed 1 base, with 8 bases lying between them. The CDR3 DNA sequence: TGTGCCAGCAGCAAAGGCCGGAACACTGAAGCTTTCTTT. Its translation: CASSKGRNTEAFF.

The chain has TRBV15 and TRBJ2-7; D possibly corresponds to TRBD1 (5 bases). CDR1 LNHNV and CDR2 YYDKDF come from the germline V gene (reference sequence). This CDR3 spans 15 amino acids. The V end was cut by 0 bases, the J end by 6 bases, with 15 bases between. In DNA form, the CDR3 reads TGTGCCACCAGCAGAGAGAACCAGGGTCCCGGCGAGCAGTACTTC. This sequence encodes CATSRENQGPGEQYF. Supplemented by reference TRBV15 and TRBJ2-7, the full variable domain reads DAMVIQNPRYQVTQFGKPVTLSCSQTLNHNVMYWYQQKSSQAPKLLFHYYDKDFNNEADTPDNFQSRRPNTSFCFLDIRSPGLGDTAMYLCATSRENQGPGEQYFGPGTRLTVT.

The chain combines TRBV6-5 with TRBJ1-1; 7 bases match TRBD1. Per the germline V gene, CDR1 is MNHEY and CDR2 is SVGAGI. CDR3 length: 15 amino acids. V shed 2 bases and J 1 base; nucleotides not matched to a gene: 4. The CDR3 is CASSYDRAKNTEAFF. The CDR3 nucleotides are TGTGCCAGCAGTTACGACAGGGCAAAGAACACTGAAGCTTTCTTT.

This clone was detected only a few times. The V call is TRBV28, the J call TRBJ1-1; D ambiguous. The CDR3 covers 14 residues. The germline V gene has CDR1 MDHEN and CDR2 SYDVKM. Trimming left V 0 bases short and J 1 base short, with 6 bases between. CDR3 loop: CASSLWNPNTEAFF. The CDR3 DNA reads as TGTGCCAGCAGTTTATGGAATCCGAACACTGAAGCTTTCTTT.

This clone appeared a few times. The rearrangement links TRBV19 to TRBJ2-1, with 9 bases fitting TRBD2. V shed 2 bases and J 3 bases; nucleotides not matched to a gene: 8. The germline CDR1 and CDR2 sequences are LNHDA and SQIVND (reference sequence). The CDR3 extends over 17 amino acids. CDR3 residues: CASSISSGSSGYNEQFF. CDR3 coding DNA: TGTGCCAGTAGTATAAGTAGCGGGAGCTCCGGCTACAATGAGCAGTTCTTC. Together with reference TRBV19 and TRBJ2-1, the CDR3 gives the full variable domain: DGGITQSPKYLFRKEGQNVTLSCEQNLNHDAMYWYRQDPGQGLRLIYYSQIVNDFQKGDIAEGYSVSREKKESFPLTVTSAQKNPTAFYLCASSISSGSSGYNEQFFGPGTRLTVL.

This clone was detected only once. CDR3 in DNA: TGTGCCAGCAGGCGGGGGCGTCAAGAGACCCAGTACTTC. Translating it yields CASRRGRQETQYF. J is TRBJ2-5 and V is TRBV7-2; D might be TRBD2 (7 bases). The CDR3 length is 13 residues. V lost 6 bases and J lost 2, with 10 bases in between. Germline V gene sequence: CDR1 SGHTA, CDR2 FQGNSA.

The chain combines TRBV2 with TRBJ2-1, with 7 bases lining up with TRBD1. The CDR3 sequence is 15 residues long. Germline lookup yields CDR1 SNHLY and CDR2 FYNNEI. Losses at the gene ends were 6 bases for V and 0 bases for J; bases not matched to a gene: 5. CDR3 coding DNA: TGTGCCAGCAGGTTTGGGGACAGCTCCTACAATGAGCAGTTCTTC. Protein sequence: CASRFGDSSYNEQFF.

The rearrangement links TRBV30 to TRBJ1-1; no reliable D call. Germline V lookup: CDR1 GTSNPN, CDR2 SVGIG (reference sequence). The CDR3 extends over 13 amino acids. V lost 1 base and J 2 bases, leaving 8 bases between the germline ends. In DNA, the CDR3 is TGTGCCTGGAGTGAGTGGTCCAACACTGAAGCTTTCTTT. Translation gives CAWSEWSNTEAFF.

The chain uses TRBV2 and TRBJ2-7; TRBD1 matches at 9 bases. The ends lost 9 bases at V and 6 bases at J; junction bases unmatched: 9. The CDR3 is made up of 13 amino acids. Germline CDR1 is SNHLY and CDR2 is FYNNEI. CDR3 sequence reads: CASTSGTGSEQYF. CDR3 coding DNA: TGTGCCAGTACCTCCGGGACAGGGAGCGAGCAGTACTTC.

This rearrangement joins TRBV10-3 to TRBJ1-6, with TRBD1 matching over 9 bases. Germline trimming cut 6 bases from V and 6 bases from J; bases unmatched to any gene: 6. The CDR3 has 15 amino acids. Per germline, CDR1 ENHRY and CDR2 SYGVKD. Here the CDR3 reads CAIRGQGGTNSPLHF. The CDR3 bases are TGTGCCATCAGGGGACAGGGAGGAACTAATTCACCCCTCCACTTT.

The rearrangement links TRBV7-9 to TRBJ2-4, with D maybe TRBD1 (5 bases). Germline V gene sequence: CDR1 SEHNR, CDR2 FQNEAQ (reference sequence). V was trimmed by 1 base and J by 3 bases, leaving 13 bases between them. The CDR3 is 16 residues long. The DNA of the CDR3 is TGTGCCAGCAGCTTAGAAGGGGCAAGAGACAAAAACATTCAGTACTTC. The encoded protein is CASSLEGARDKNIQYF.

This sequence joins TRBV6-6 and TRBJ2-7; D remains unclear. V was pared by 2 bases and J by 6 bases, with 11 bases between. Looked up from germline, CDR1 is MNHNY and CDR2 is SVGAGI (reference sequence). The CDR3 is 13 residues long. CDR3 protein: CASSYAATTEQYF. DNA of the CDR3: TGTGCCAGCAGTTACGCGGCGACAACCGAGCAGTACTTC.

V gene TRBV5-1 combines with J gene TRBJ2-2; D tentatively fits TRBD1 or TRBD2 (7 bases each). The ends were cut back, 4 bases at V and 3 bases at J, with 13 bases in the middle. The CDR3 has 15 residues. The germline V gene encodes CDR1 SGHRS and CDR2 YFSETQ. Here the CDR3 reads CASSPTGRDTGELFF. CDR3 nucleotide sequence: TGCGCCAGCAGCCCGACAGGGAGGGACACCGGGGAGCTGTTTTTT.

The rearrangement links TRBV7-2 to TRBJ2-2; D ambiguous. The CDR3 is 14 residues long. Trimming cost V 5 bases and J 0 bases, with 7 bases left between them. Germline CDR1 SGHTA, CDR2 FQGNSA. The CDR3 spells CASSPGPNTGELFF. CDR3 coding DNA: TGTGCCAGCAGCCCTGGGCCGAACACCGGGGAGCTGTTTTTT.